Detailed here is one T cell receptor (beta chain). What it binds is unknown. Germline CDR1 and CDR2: MGHRA and YSYEKL. Deletions cut 4 bases from V and 2 bases from J, with 8 bases between. The CDR3 runs to 13 residues. Libraries were prepared by immunoSEQ multiplex PCR; TCRdb keeps only in-frame clonotypes and omits some of them. This table holds tens of thousands of clones, roughly 80% found once. The data derive from a study of OX40 agonist ivuxolimab in advanced cancers. Turning to the study itself: The study treated patients with ivuxolimab, an agonistic anti-OX40 (CD134) antibody. Patients with prior anti-PD-1, anti-PD-L1 or anti-CTLA-4 therapy were eligible; 40% had some.

Points from the study as a whole: With doses of 0.1 to 3.0 mg/kg, CD4+ and CD8+ blood T cells had undergone clonal expansion by week 6. Determination of antigen specificity was not performed for the expanded peripheral T cells.

This receptor was identified in an adult with an advanced solid tumor such as melanoma, head and neck, liver or kidney cancer. The sample was CD4+ or CD8+ T cells sorted from blood, taken in a trial of the OX40 agonist ivuxolimab. V gene TRBV4-1 combines with J gene TRBJ2-5; D perhaps matches TRBD1 (6 bases). CDR3: CASSRDRQETQYF. The CDR3 region has the DNA TGCGCCAGCAGCCGCGACAGGCAAGAGACCCAGTACTTC.